Below, 19 T cell receptor beta chains from the same sample are listed, as sequenced in a study of response to subunit inactivated influenza vaccine. In TCRdb, the RT-PCR reads were re-called with MiXCR into one record per CDR3 protein. The sample has 700,000 to 900,000 distinct CDR3 sequences; 21% are singletons. The sample in question was PBMCs from blood, obtained approximately 5 days after vaccination. These receptors were obtained from a man in his forties or fifties who received an inactivated influenza vaccine.

The rearrangement uses TRBV20-1 and TRBJ1-1, with D possibly TRBD1 on 6 matching bases. The CDR3 loop spans 15 amino acids. Germline-derived CDR1 and CDR2 are DFQATT and SNEGSKA (reference sequence). Trimming cost V 1 base and J 1 base, with 13 bases left between them. CDR3 amino acids: CSARGGPGANTEAFF. CDR3 nucleotides: TGCAGTGCTAGAGGCGGCCCAGGGGCGAACACTGAAGCTTTCTTT.

CDR3 coding DNA: TGTGCCAGCGGGATTCTAGCCCAGGGAGGTGAGCAGTTCTTC. Translated: CASGILAQGGEQFF. The chain combines TRBV6-1 with TRBJ2-1; D is perhaps TRBD2 (6 bases). Between the trimmed V and J ends, which lost 8 bases and 9 bases, there was a span of 20 bases. Germline CDR1 MNHNS, CDR2 SASEGT. CDR3 length equals 14 residues.

A single count supports this clonotype. The V call is TRBV7-9, the J call TRBJ1-1; TRBD1 matches 12 bases. V lost 3 bases, J lost 11 bases, and 7 bases stayed unmatched. The CDR3 length is 14 residues. CDR1 and CDR2 from the germline V gene are SEHNR and FQNEAQ (reference sequence). The CDR3: CASSLGGQGAAAFF. CDR3 DNA: TGTGCCAGCAGCTTGGGGGGACAGGGGGCAGCGGCTTTCTTT.

This chain connects TRBV19 to TRBJ2-7; D remains unclear. Germline V gene lookup returns CDR1 LNHDA and CDR2 SQIVND (reference sequence). V was clipped by 2 bases and J by 3 bases, with 8 bases between them. The CDR3 covers 13 residues. In nucleotides, the CDR3 is TGTGCCAGTAGTATATCACGGTACTACGAGCAGTACTTC. Residues: CASSISRYYEQYF.

This clonotype has a handful of counts. This chain uses TRBV29-1 with TRBJ2-3; D is perhaps TRBD2 (6 bases). V gave up 5 bases and J gave up 0 bases, with 15 bases separating them. CDR3 length: 15 amino acids. Germline CDR1 and CDR2: SQVTM and ANQGSEA. CDR3 sequence reads: CSVFGGSGSTDTQYF. The CDR3 region has the DNA TGCAGCGTTTTTGGAGGGAGCGGGAGCACAGATACGCAGTATTTT.

This clonotype showed up just a few times. The gene calls are TRBV18 and TRBJ2-1; 7 nucleotides line up with TRBD1. Germline trimming cut 6 bases from V and 6 bases from J; bases unmatched to any gene: 8. Germline V lookup: CDR1 KGHSH, CDR2 LQKENI. The CDR3 is made up of 14 amino acids. CDR3 loop: CASSPGQIPNEQFF. Written as DNA, the CDR3 is TGTGCCAGCTCTCCGGGACAGATTCCCAATGAGCAGTTCTTC.

This clonotype was seen more than once but under ten times. V usage is TRBV29-1 and J usage is TRBJ2-3; TRBD1 might be the D (5 bases). Trimming took 8 bases from V and 4 from J, leaving 19 bases between them. From germline, CDR1 is SQVTM and CDR2 ANQGSEA. CDR3 length: 14 residues. CDR3 DNA: TGCAGCAGCTGGACACCCGCGGTGGCAGATACGCAGTATTTT. Its protein is CSSWTPAVADTQYF.

The chain has TRBV12-3 or TRBV12-4 and TRBJ2-3, with D perhaps matching TRBD1 or TRBD2 (6 bases each). There are 12 residues in the CDR3. The V gene lost 8 bases and the J gene lost 2 bases, with 8 bases spanning the gap. The CDR3 region is CASSGATDTQYF. The CDR3 DNA follows: TGTGCCAGCTCGGGGGCCACAGATACGCAGTATTTT.

This clonotype occurred a few times. The chain is built from TRBV7-9 and TRBJ2-2; 7 nucleotides match TRBD1. Per germline, CDR1 SEHNR and CDR2 FQNEAQ (reference sequence). V was clipped by 5 bases and J by 3 bases; unmatched bases: 12. CDR3 length: 17 amino acids. The CDR3 here is CASSHPQTDRHTGELFF. The CDR3 DNA is TGTGCCAGCAGCCACCCCCAAACGGACAGGCACACCGGGGAGCTGTTTTTT.

In its sample, this clonotype was seen many times. At one end, the junction sequence differs from germline, possibly due to a read error. The chain has TRBV20-1 and TRBJ2-7, with D perhaps TRBD2 (6 bases). This CDR3 region has 13 residues. The germline V gene encodes CDR1 DFQATT and CDR2 SNEGSKA (reference sequence). CDR3 sequence: CSARGGSSYEQYF. CDR3 DNA: TGCAGTGCCAGAGGAGGGAGCTCCTACGAGCAGTACTTC.

The V and J genes are TRBV20-1 and TRBJ1-2, with TRBD1 matching over 7 bases. Germline V gene lookup returns CDR1 DFQATT and CDR2 SNEGSKA (reference sequence). The CDR3 contains 15 residues. With V trimmed by 1 base and J by 3 bases, 8 bases remained unmatched. CDR3 protein: CSARAQGGVDYGYTF. The CDR3 coding sequence is TGCAGTGCTAGAGCCCAGGGGGGTGTAGACTATGGCTACACCTTC.

The V gene is TRBV27, the J gene TRBJ2-1, with 14 bases matching TRBD2. J gave up 3 bases and V 0 bases, and 7 bases lay outside the gene matches. This CDR3 region has 19 residues. Germline lookup yields CDR1 MNHEY and CDR2 SMNVEV (reference sequence). The CDR3 region is CASSLSGGLAGGRYNEQFF. The CDR3 DNA reads as TGTGCCAGCAGTTTATCGGGCGGACTAGCGGGAGGCCGCTACAATGAGCAGTTCTTC.

The chain is built from TRBV20-1 and TRBJ2-5; 8 bases fit TRBD1. The CDR3 covers 15 residues. From germline, CDR1 is DFQATT and CDR2 SNEGSKA (reference sequence). V lost 4 bases, J lost 0 bases, and 7 bases stayed unmatched. The CDR3 DNA follows: TGCAGTGCTAACCCTGACAGGGGTCACCAAGAGACCCAGTACTTC. It yields the protein CSANPDRGHQETQYF.

This clonotype was counted a few times. This sequence joins TRBV5-5 and TRBJ1-3; no clear D. CDR1 and CDR2 (germline): SGHKS, YYEKEE (reference sequence). V lost 5 bases, J lost 2 bases, and 14 bases lay in between. The CDR3 spans 15 residues. The CDR3 coding sequence is TGTGCCAGCAGAGGTCTCGGGAGGACTGGAAACACCATATATTTT. It is translated as CASRGLGRTGNTIYF.

This clonotype was observed a handful of times. V and J are TRBV18 and TRBJ2-3, with D tentatively TRBD2 (6 bases). The CDR3 spans 15 residues. The ends were cut back, 5 bases at V and 1 base at J, with 13 bases in the middle. The germline V gene has CDR1 KGHSH and CDR2 LQKENI. The CDR3, as DNA: TGTGCCAGCTCAGTCCGGGACTCCCGCACAGATACGCAGTATTTT. Protein sequence: CASSVRDSRTDTQYF.

The chain joins TRBV7-9 to TRBJ1-2; D might be TRBD1 (6 bases). Trimming took 1 base from V and 2 from J, leaving 14 bases between them. This CDR3 has 16 amino acids. Germline CDR1 and CDR2: SEHNR and FQNEAQ (reference sequence). The CDR3 coding sequence is TGTGCCAGCAGCTTAGTTCAACAGGGCCTAAACTATGGCTACACCTTC. It yields the protein CASSLVQQGLNYGYTF. Looking up the rest from reference TRBV7-9 and TRBJ1-2 gives the full variable domain: DTGVSQNPRHKITKRGQNVTFRCDPISEHNRLYWYRQTLGQGPEFLTYFQNEAQLEKSRLLSDRFSAERPKGSFSTLEIQRTEQGDSAMYLCASSLVQQGLNYGYTFGSGTRLTVV.

The chain uses TRBV20-1 and TRBJ1-2; 8 nucleotides line up with TRBD1. CDR1 is DFQATT, CDR2 SNEGSKA, per germline (reference sequence). V was pared by 6 bases and J by 8 bases, with 11 bases of the junction left unmatched. There are 13 residues in the CDR3. The CDR3 bases are TGCAGTGCAACTAACAGGGGGGCACGGGGCTACACCTTC. Translation gives CSATNRGARGYTF.

The chain links TRBV5-1 to TRBJ2-7, with 7 bases that match TRBD1. Germline V lookup: CDR1 SGHRS, CDR2 YFSETQ. After removal of 4 bases from V and 4 bases from J, the junction contained 8 bases not matched to a gene. The CDR3 is made up of 14 amino acids. The chain's CDR3 is CASSPAPGGYEQYF. Written as DNA, the CDR3 is TGCGCCAGCAGCCCGGCGCCAGGGGGTTACGAGCAGTACTTC.

The V and J genes are TRBV28 and TRBJ2-3, with 8 positions matching TRBD2. The CDR3 sequence is 15 residues long. J gave up 2 bases and V 6 bases, and 7 bases lay outside the gene matches. CDR1 and CDR2 (germline): MDHEN, SYDVKM. DNA for the CDR3: TGTGCCAGCAGAAGTAGCGGGACCTACACAGATACGCAGTATTTT. Translating it yields CASRSSGTYTDTQYF.